The present T cell receptor beta chain was sequenced within a study of response to subunit inactivated influenza vaccine (dated by TCRdb to the late 2010s). Regarding the research as a whole: Deep quantitative T cell receptor repertoire profiling was used in the study to track responses to a trivalent subunit inactivated influenza vaccine. What the study reported, not specific to this receptor: It was suggested by the authors that each seasonal influenza vaccination may recruit only a limited number of new T cells.

Preparation of the library involved RT-PCR. The instrument was an Illumina HiSeq 2500. TCRdb's own reprocessing of the public reads used fastp at Q25 and MiXCR and kept productive beta chains. Identical CDR3 proteins give one entry, which carries the most common genes and DNA. Here the sample has more than 700,000 distinct CDR3 sequences; 20% to 25% occur a single time. The ten largest clones take up roughly 10% of the sample. This clonotype was observed a handful of times. Its antigen remains unidentified. No much larger clone exists at a distance of one base, and base qualities are not known. CDR1 SGHRS and CDR2 YFSETQ are derived from the germline V gene. V loses 3 bases of germline sequence and J loses 2 bases, and the interval between the two ends is 9 bases. From the cysteine up to the phenylalanine, the CDR3 has a length of 14 residues. Just CDR3 DNA is preserved here, 42 bases in frame from base 1.

Material: PBMCs from blood, obtained around 5 days after vaccination. The sequence was collected from a man in his forties or fifties who received an inactivated influenza vaccine. Donor details come from another sample of the same person, matched by shared clones. The sequence links TRBV5-1 to TRBJ2-1; perhaps TRBD1 is the D gene, with 5 bases matching. The sequence in DNA is TGCGCCAGCAGCTACGGACAAACCTACAATGAGCAGTTCTTC. It is translated as CASSYGQTYNEQFF. Extended through the reference TRBV5-1 and TRBJ2-1 proteins, this CDR3 yields the full variable domain: KAGVTQTPRYLIKTRGQQVTLSCSPISGHRSVSWYQQTPGQGLQFLFEYFSETQRNKGNFPGRFSGRQFSNSRSEMNVSTLELGDSALYLCASSYGQTYNEQFFGPGTRLTVL.